The 5 T cell receptor beta chains presented below share a single source sample, sequenced in a study of human T cells and chemical hapten exposure. TCRdb reprocessed the RACE reads via MiXCR and lists one record per CDR3 protein. The sample records more than 250,000 distinct CDR3 sequences, 7.5% to 8% being singletons. The time point was: pre-sensitization, week 0. Stated treatment: therapeutic diphenylcyclopropenone sensitization with weekly scalp DPC. This specimen was whole blood, taken in connection with sensitization to the hapten diphenylcyclopropenone (DPC). The receptors derive from a man younger than 35 with alopecia areata. Some clones in this sample may be carry-over from other donors' samples.

This clonotype was picked up a small number of times. V is TRBV7-2 and J is TRBJ2-3; D uncertain. CDR3 length: 16 residues. The V and J ends lost 1 base and 0 bases respectively, with 11 bases between them. Germline CDR1 SGHTA, CDR2 FQGNSA. The CDR3 bases are TGTGCCAGCAGCTTAGACCTCGCGAGTAGCACAGATACGCAGTATTTT. Translation gives CASSLDLASSTDTQYF.

Only a few counts were recorded for this clonotype. The chain uses TRBV5-1 and TRBJ1-2; D uncertain. Germline-derived CDR1 and CDR2 are SGHRS and YFSETQ. V dropped 4 bases and J dropped 0 bases, with 16 bases sitting between them. This CDR3 has 16 residues. The CDR3 DNA reads TGCGCCAGCAGCCCAAGCACCTTAACTGCTAACTATGGCTACACCTTC. This codes for CASSPSTLTANYGYTF.

The sample holds many counts of this clonotype. J is TRBJ1-5 and V is TRBV3-1; D is unclear. Trimming stripped 0 bases from V and 0 bases from J, with 0 bases between. The length of the CDR3 is 13 residues. Germline V gene lookup returns CDR1 LGHDT and CDR2 YNNKEL (reference sequence). The CDR3 here is CASSQDSNQPQHF. CDR3 bases: TGTGCCAGCAGCCAAGATAGCAATCAGCCCCAGCATTTT.

This clonotype was counted only a few times. The gene calls are TRBV25-1 and TRBJ2-1; possible D gene TRBD1, 6 bases. Germline-derived CDR1 and CDR2 are MGHDK and SYGVNS. The CDR3 contains 13 residues. V lost 4 bases to trimming and J lost 4 bases, with 8 bases between them. The CDR3 DNA reads as TGTGCCAGCAGTGTACAGGGTTACAATGAGCAGTTCTTC. Translating gives CASSVQGYNEQFF.

This clonotype has at least ten counts. The chain combines TRBV7-9 with TRBJ1-6; D gene uncertain. From germline, CDR1 is SEHNR and CDR2 FQNEAQ (reference sequence). This CDR3 is 12 amino acids long. V lost 5 bases and J lost 13, with 12 bases in between. As DNA, the CDR3 is TGTGCCAGCAGCGCTGCCGGTGAGCCCCTCCACTTT. Translated, it gives CASSAAGEPLHF.